The clone carrying this T cell receptor (beta chain) was picked up many times. The sample originates from a study of CDR3 diversity in severe acne. TCRdb recomputed calls from the PCR reads with MiXCR, one row per CDR3 protein. The sample has 85,000 to 120,000 distinct CDR3 sequences, roughly 51% seen once. In germline, CDR1 is LNHDA, CDR2 SQIVND (reference sequence). This CDR3 spans 16 amino acids. Trimming cost V 1 base and J 5 bases; bases outside gene matches: 4. The sequenced sample consisted of blood. V gene TRBV19 combines with J gene TRBJ2-2; 10 bases map to TRBD2. This TCR came from a male donor with acne. In DNA, the CDR3 is TGTGCCAGTAGTATAGGACTAGCGGGTTTTACCGGGGAGCTGTTTTTT. Its translation: CASSIGLAGFTGELFF.